Shown below are 6 T cell receptor beta chains from a single sample sequenced in a study of blood T cell repertoires in COVID-19. Some clones are missing from TCRdb's copy, which holds only in-frame ones; the method was immunoSEQ multiplex PCR. The profile shows about 78,000 clones, roughly 86% of them singletons. Sequenced sample: peripheral blood. These receptors all stem from a man over 45 with active or convalescent COVID-19.

The V and J genes are TRBV9 and TRBJ1-2; D may be TRBD1 (6 bases). CDR3 size: 18 residues. V was pared by 2 bases and J by 4 bases, with 24 bases between. Germline V gives CDR1 SGDLS, CDR2 YYNGEE. CDR3: CASSVSNPFGGQGYGYTF. The CDR3 bases are TGTGCCAGCAGCGTCTCGAACCCCTTCGGGGGGCAGGGCTATGGCTACACCTTC.

The chain has TRBV2 and TRBJ1-6; D perhaps matches TRBD1 (6 bases). The CDR3 runs to 18 residues. Germline loops: CDR1 SNHLY, CDR2 FYNNEI. Deletions cut 2 bases from V and 10 bases from J, with 24 bases between. The CDR3 sequence: CASSEWGQGNRDRSPLHF. In DNA, the CDR3 is TGTGCCAGCAGTGAATGGGGGCAGGGTAATAGGGATAGATCACCCCTCCACTTT.

The CDR3 loop reads CASSGGTVNYGYTF. In nucleotides, the CDR3 is TGTGCCAGCAGTGGCGGGACGGTGAACTATGGCTACACCTTC. This chain joins TRBV6-2 or TRBV6-3 and TRBJ1-2; D possibly corresponds to TRBD1 (5 bases). V lost 5 bases and J lost 2, with 12 bases in between. The CDR3 runs 14 residues. Germline loops: CDR1 MNHEY, CDR2 SVGEGT.

DNA for the CDR3: TGCGCCAGCAGCCCAGGATGGCTGCAAGAGACCCAGTACTTC. Its translation is CASSPGWLQETQYF. The V call is TRBV5-1, the J call TRBJ2-5, with no clear D. Germline CDR1 is SGHRS and CDR2 is YFSETQ. The V end lost 4 bases, the J end lost 2 bases, and 12 bases lay between the germline ends. The CDR3 contains 14 residues.

V is TRBV6-1 and J is TRBJ2-3; 12 bases fit TRBD2. V trimming: 4 bases; J trimming: 2 bases; junction bases outside the gene matches: 7. This CDR3 comprises 17 residues. The V gene's germline CDR1 is MNHNS and CDR2 SASEGT. CDR3 DNA: TGTGCCAGCAGTGCAAAATCTAGCGGGGGGGTCACAGATACGCAGTATTTT. Translated: CASSAKSSGGVTDTQYF.

This rearrangement joins TRBV30 to TRBJ1-6; TRBD1 matches 9 bases. Germline V gives CDR1 GTSNPN, CDR2 SVGIG (reference sequence). The CDR3 is made up of 15 amino acids. V lost 5 bases, J lost 10 bases, and 12 bases stayed unmatched. The CDR3 is CAWRGSGTGNSPLHF. The CDR3 region has the DNA TGTGCCTGGCGCGGCTCCGGGACAGGGAACTCACCCCTCCACTTT.